The 27 T cell receptor beta chains listed next were all sequenced from one sample in a study of control samples from healthy donors and cancer patients. Libraries were prepared by immunoSEQ multiplex PCR; TCRdb keeps only in-frame clonotypes and omits some of them. Seen here are some 120,000 clones, roughly 87% observed once, and the top ten hold roughly 1.9%. The sample consisted of blood. Source of these receptors: a man younger than 30 in good health.

The chain employs TRBV30 and TRBJ1-1; D perhaps matches TRBD1 (6 bases). Trimming took off 4 bases at V and 0 bases at J, with 24 bases between the two ends. The CDR3 totals 18 residues. Germline-derived CDR1 and CDR2 are GTSNPN and SVGIG (reference sequence). Written as DNA, the CDR3 is TGTGCCTGGAAGGTAGGGGGTCTCGTCCCAAAGTTGAACACTGAAGCTTTCTTT. It yields the protein CAWKVGGLVPKLNTEAFF.

The chain carries TRBV19 and TRBJ1-5; 10 positions match TRBD1. Germline CDR1 LNHDA, CDR2 SQIVND (reference sequence). Trimming at V came to 4 bases and at J to 5 bases, leaving 11 bases not matched to a gene. The CDR3 consists of 17 residues. This CDR3 is CASSTHRGQGRDQPQHF. The CDR3 DNA reads as TGTGCCAGTAGTACTCATAGGGGACAGGGGAGAGATCAGCCCCAGCATTTT.

This chain uses TRBV19 with TRBJ2-1; D is perhaps TRBD2 (6 bases). The germline V gene encodes CDR1 LNHDA and CDR2 SQIVND (reference sequence). The CDR3 has 14 amino acids. V shed 3 bases and J shed 9 bases, with 15 bases lying between them. The CDR3 DNA sequence: TGTGCCAGTAGTATCGCGACTAGTGGTGGTGAGCAGTTCTTC. Its protein is CASSIATSGGEQFF. Based on the CDR3 plus reference TRBV19 and TRBJ2-1, the full variable domain is DGGITQSPKYLFRKEGQNVTLSCEQNLNHDAMYWYRQDPGQGLRLIYYSQIVNDFQKGDIAEGYSVSREKKESFPLTVTSAQKNPTAFYLCASSIATSGGEQFFGPGTRLTVL.

Concerning this clone itself: Other DNA sequences of this sample code for an identical CDR3. V usage is TRBV6-4 and J usage is TRBJ1-6, with D possibly TRBD1 on 5 matching bases. V was trimmed by 2 bases and J by 7 bases, leaving 6 bases between them. CDR1 is MRHNA, CDR2 SNTAGT, per germline. The CDR3 is made up of 13 amino acids. The CDR3 sequence: CASSDRDNSPLHF. CDR3 bases: TGTGCCAGCAGTGACCGGGACAATTCACCCCTCCACTTT.

On this clone itself: The same CDR3 is also encoded by other DNA sequences in this sample. The V gene is TRBV28, the J gene TRBJ2-2; possible D gene TRBD1, 6 bases. V was cut by 7 bases and J by 5 bases, with 14 bases left in between. Germline CDR1 MDHEN, CDR2 SYDVKM. The CDR3 runs to 14 residues. In DNA, the CDR3 is TGTGCCAGCAAGGGTGGGGGCCTAACCGGGGAGCTGTTTTTT. Encoded protein: CASKGGGLTGELFF.

This chain links TRBV5-1 with TRBJ1-1, with 7 bases identical to TRBD1. Germline trimming cut 0 bases from V and 1 base from J; bases unmatched to any gene: 3. CDR3 size: 15 residues. Germline V CDR1 and CDR2: SGHRS, YFSETQ. CDR3 bases: TGCGCCAGCAGCTTGGACAGGGGAGCGAACACTGAAGCTTTCTTT. This encodes CASSLDRGANTEAFF. The variable domain in full, completed from reference TRBV5-1 and TRBJ1-1, reads KAGVTQTPRYLIKTRGQQVTLSCSPISGHRSVSWYQQTPGQGLQFLFEYFSETQRNKGNFPGRFSGRQFSNSRSEMNVSTLELGDSALYLCASSLDRGANTEAFFGQGTRLTVV.

The genes are TRBV28 and TRBJ1-6; D gene ambiguous. This CDR3 region has 12 residues. Between the trimmed V and J ends, which lost 11 bases and 10 bases, there was a span of 15 bases. Germline assignment: CDR1 MDHEN and CDR2 SYDVKM. CDR3 sequence (DNA): TGTGCCTCGCGGGTACTTTCGTCACCCCTCCACTTT. This encodes CASRVLSSPLHF.

V and J are TRBV4-1 and TRBJ1-2; TRBD1 matches at 8 bases. The CDR3 is 15 amino acids. The germline V gene encodes CDR1 MGHRA and CDR2 YSYEKL. With 4 bases clipped from V and 2 bases from J, the junction kept 6 bases outside the gene matches. The CDR3 spells CASSPAGQGNYGYTF. The DNA of the CDR3 is TGCGCCAGCAGCCCCGCCGGACAGGGCAACTATGGCTACACCTTC.

The rearrangement links TRBV7-8 to TRBJ1-1; D ambiguous. There are 15 residues in the CDR3. The V gene lost 3 bases and the J gene lost 7 bases, with 18 bases spanning the gap. Germline CDR1 reads SGHVS; CDR2 reads FQNEAQ. In DNA, the CDR3 is TGTGCCAGCAGCTTTAAGGCCGGGTCGTTTGGTGAAGCTTTCTTT. Residues: CASSFKAGSFGEAFF.

The chain recombines TRBV5-6 with TRBJ2-2, with D possibly matching TRBD2 (5 bases). Between the trimmed V and J ends, which lost 4 bases and 9 bases, there was a span of 10 bases. The CDR3 runs to 12 residues. Germline V gene sequence: CDR1 SGHDT, CDR2 YYEEEE. The CDR3 nucleotides are TGTGCCAGCAGCGTAGGGAGACGGGAGCTGTTTTTT. It translates to CASSVGRRELFF.

The genes are TRBV29-1 and TRBJ1-1; no clear D gene. Germline CDR1 and CDR2: SQVTM and ANQGSEA. The CDR3 loop spans 13 amino acids. V lost 8 bases, J lost 0 bases, and 13 bases lay in between. The CDR3 coding sequence is TGCAGCCCCAAGTATACCTTGAACACTGAAGCTTTCTTT. As protein: CSPKYTLNTEAFF. The entire variable domain, with the rest obtained from reference TRBV29-1 and TRBJ1-1, is as follows: SAVISQKPSRDICQRGTSLTIQCQVDSQVTMMFWYRQQPGQSLTLIATANQGSEATYESGFVIDKFPISRPNLTFSTLTVSNMSPEDSSIYLCSPKYTLNTEAFFGQGTRLTVV.

The chain recombines TRBV27 with TRBJ2-3; D is ambiguous. Trimming removed 10 bases at V and 3 bases at J, with 14 bases between. The CDR3 totals 13 residues. Germline loops: CDR1 MNHEY, CDR2 SMNVEV (reference sequence). This CDR3 is CATVIKETDTQYF. The CDR3 DNA sequence: TGTGCCACCGTCATCAAAGAGACAGATACGCAGTATTTT.

This clone came up a few times. The chain links TRBV4-3 to TRBJ2-3; TRBD2 matches at 11 bases. The junction had 5 bases not matched to a gene; V was cut back by 2 bases and J by 4 bases. The CDR3 is 16 residues long. The germline CDR1 and CDR2 sequences are LGHNA and YSLEER. The CDR3 reads CASSQTGTSGPDTQYF. The CDR3 DNA is TGCGCCAGCAGCCAAACCGGGACTAGCGGACCAGATACGCAGTATTTT.

V is TRBV10-3 and J is TRBJ1-2; D is possibly TRBD1 (6 bases). CDR1 and CDR2 (germline): ENHRY, SYGVKD. The CDR3 runs to 19 residues. V lost 0 bases and J 8 bases, leaving 28 bases between the germline ends. This CDR3 reads CAISESTGRGGGWKGGYTF. CDR3 nucleotide sequence: TGTGCCATCAGTGAGTCTACGGGTCGAGGGGGGGGATGGAAAGGAGGCTACACCTTC.

The rearrangement joins TRBV7-9 to TRBJ2-7; tentative D call: TRBD2 (5 bases). CDR3 size: 14 residues. V gave up 5 bases and J gave up 0 bases, with 11 bases separating them. In germline, CDR1 is SEHNR, CDR2 FQNEAQ (reference sequence). The CDR3 region is CASSGGRSSYEQYF. Written as DNA, the CDR3 is TGTGCCAGCAGCGGTGGGAGATCCTCCTACGAGCAGTACTTC.

This rearrangement joins TRBV29-1 to TRBJ2-7; 7 nucleotides line up with TRBD1. CDR3 length equals 14 residues. The V gene's germline CDR1 is SQVTM and CDR2 ANQGSEA. V was clipped by 5 bases and J by 6 bases; unmatched bases: 13. The CDR3 DNA follows: TGCAGCGTTAATAGACAGGGTGACAATGGCGAGCAGTACTTC. This translates into CSVNRQGDNGEQYF.

The V call is TRBV2, the J call TRBJ1-6; D possibly corresponds to TRBD1 (5 bases). The CDR3 contains 14 residues. V lost 4 bases to trimming and J lost 2 bases, with 6 bases between them. Germline CDR1 and CDR2: SNHLY and FYNNEI. CDR3 in amino acids: CASSGRAYNSPLHF. The CDR3 nucleotides read TGTGCCAGCAGTGGCAGGGCCTATAATTCACCCCTCCACTTT.

Here the CDR3 DNA reads TGTGCCATCAGTGCTCCGGGACAGGGGGCTTCTGCTGGCTACACCTTC. Encoded protein: CAISAPGQGASAGYTF. This chain uses TRBV10-3 with TRBJ1-2; 12 bases agree with TRBD1. The CDR3 is 16 residues long. The germline CDR1 and CDR2 sequences are ENHRY and SYGVKD. V was clipped by 4 bases and J by 7 bases; unmatched bases: 10.

The chain couples TRBV10-1 to TRBJ2-1; TRBD2 matches 7 bases. The CDR3 has 15 amino acids. The ends lost 2 bases at V and 4 bases at J; junction bases unmatched: 5. CDR1 is WNHNN, CDR2 SYGVQD, per germline (reference sequence). CDR3 sequence: CASSEGGGAYNEQFF. CDR3 in DNA: TGCGCCAGCAGTGAGGGGGGAGGGGCGTACAATGAGCAGTTCTTC.

The CDR3 nucleotides are TGTGCCAGCAGCGACGGAGGGGACCGACCTCCCTACGAGCAGTACTTC. Translation: CASSDGGDRPPYEQYF. The chain combines TRBV5-4 with TRBJ2-7, with D possibly TRBD2 on 6 matching bases. V lost 4 bases, J lost 2 bases, and 19 bases lay in between. The germline gives CDR1 SGHNT, CDR2 YYREEE (reference sequence). The CDR3 is 16 amino acids.

The chain couples TRBV10-3 to TRBJ2-3; D is possibly TRBD1 or TRBD2 (5 bases each). Germline assignment: CDR1 ENHRY and CDR2 SYGVKD. The CDR3 sequence is 16 residues long. With 7 bases removed from V and 1 base from J, the gap between germline ends came to 18 bases. CDR3 residues: CAIKGSDLSGTDTQYF. The CDR3 DNA is TGTGCCATCAAGGGGTCGGACCTTAGCGGCACAGATACGCAGTATTTT.

V gene TRBV3-1 (or the pseudogene TRBV3-2) combines with J gene TRBJ2-5; TRBD2 agrees at 10 bases. Unmatched junction bases numbered 0, after V lost 4 bases and J lost 4 bases. Per the germline V gene, CDR1 is LGHDT and CDR2 is YNNKEL (reference sequence). The CDR3 has 13 residues. The CDR3 bases are TGTGCCAGCAGCCGGACTAGCGGAGAGACCCAGTACTTC. Residues: CASSRTSGETQYF.

This clone has only a few counts. This sequence joins TRBV5-1 and TRBJ2-3, with 11 bases identical to TRBD2. Per the germline V gene, CDR1 is SGHRS and CDR2 is YFSETQ. Trimming at V came to 4 bases and at J to 6 bases, leaving 16 bases not matched to a gene. The CDR3 loop spans 18 amino acids. The CDR3 nucleotides are TGCGCCAGCAGCCGAGGACTAGCGGGCTCTCCTAGGGGGGATACGCAGTATTTT. It specifies CASSRGLAGSPRGDTQYF.

This clone was seen only once. The chain recombines TRBV10-3 with TRBJ1-2, with D possibly matching TRBD1 (6 bases). Germline V gene sequence: CDR1 ENHRY, CDR2 SYGVKD. Trimming removed 0 bases from V and 5 bases from J, with 13 bases in between. CDR3 length equals 15 residues. CDR3 region: CAISESGGGGYGYTF. CDR3 DNA: TGTGCCATCAGTGAGTCGGGCGGAGGGGGTTATGGCTACACCTTC.

This clone was detected only a few times. The CDR3 DNA is TGTGCCAGCAGTGGAGAATCCGAAGCTTTCTTT. It yields the protein CASSGESEAFF. The V and J genes are TRBV2 and TRBJ1-1; D gene uncertain. V shed 4 bases and J shed 8 bases, with 8 bases lying between them. The CDR3 has 11 residues. CDR1 and CDR2 (germline): SNHLY, FYNNEI.

The rearrangement joins TRBV7-3 to TRBJ2-1; D tentatively reads TRBD1 or TRBD2 (5 bases each). CDR1 and CDR2 (germline): SGHTA, FQGTGA. The CDR3 covers 17 residues. Deletions cut 2 bases from V and 10 bases from J, with 24 bases between. The CDR3 loop reads CASSLYGTGTEESEQFF. CDR3 nucleotides: TGTGCCAGCAGCTTATATGGCACCGGGACGGAGGAGTCGGAGCAGTTCTTC. Looking up the rest from reference TRBV7-3 and TRBJ2-1 gives the full variable domain: GAGVSQTPSNKVTEKGKYVELRCDPISGHTALYWYRQSLGQGPEFLIYFQGTGAADDSGLPNDRFFAVRPEGSVSTLKIQRTERGDSAVYLCASSLYGTGTEESEQFFGPGTRLTVL.

This chain connects TRBV5-4 to TRBJ2-2, with TRBD2 matching over 12 bases. Germline CDR1 and CDR2: SGHNT and YYREEE (reference sequence). V lost 3 bases, J lost 7 bases, and 7 bases stayed unmatched. This CDR3 has 16 residues. The CDR3 DNA reads as TGTGCCAGCAGCTCGCTAGCGGGAGGGAAGGTCGGGGAGCTGTTTTTT. Its translation is CASSSLAGGKVGELFF.